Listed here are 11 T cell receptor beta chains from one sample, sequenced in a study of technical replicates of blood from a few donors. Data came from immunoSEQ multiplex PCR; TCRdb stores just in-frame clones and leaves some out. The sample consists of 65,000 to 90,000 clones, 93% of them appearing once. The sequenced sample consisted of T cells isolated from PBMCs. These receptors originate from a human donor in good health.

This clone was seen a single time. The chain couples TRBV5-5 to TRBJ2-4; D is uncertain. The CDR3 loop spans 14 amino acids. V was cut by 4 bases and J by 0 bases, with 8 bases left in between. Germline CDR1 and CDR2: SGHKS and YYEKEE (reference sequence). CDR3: CASSAGVAKNIQYF. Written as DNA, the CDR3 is TGTGCCAGCAGCGCAGGCGTAGCCAAAAACATTCAGTACTTC.

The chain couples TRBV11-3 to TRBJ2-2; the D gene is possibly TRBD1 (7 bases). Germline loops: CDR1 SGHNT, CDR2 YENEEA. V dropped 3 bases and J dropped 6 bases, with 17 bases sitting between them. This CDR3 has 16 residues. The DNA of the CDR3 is TGTGCCAGCAGCTTCCAACAGGGGTGGAGGGCCGGGGAGCTGTTTTTT. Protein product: CASSFQQGWRAGELFF.

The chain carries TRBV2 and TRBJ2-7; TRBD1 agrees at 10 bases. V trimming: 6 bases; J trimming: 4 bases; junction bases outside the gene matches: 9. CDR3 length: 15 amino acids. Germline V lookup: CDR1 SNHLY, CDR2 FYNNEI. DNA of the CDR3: TGTGCCAGCAGAACAACCGGGACAGGGGTGTACGAGCAGTACTTC. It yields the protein CASRTTGTGVYEQYF.

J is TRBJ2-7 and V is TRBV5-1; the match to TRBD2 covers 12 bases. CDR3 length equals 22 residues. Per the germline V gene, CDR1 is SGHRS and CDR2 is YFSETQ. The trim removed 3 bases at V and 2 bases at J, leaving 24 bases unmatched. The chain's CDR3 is CASSSGLLGTVKTSGSPYEQYF. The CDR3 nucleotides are TGCGCCAGCAGCTCGGGTTTACTCGGGACCGTTAAGACTAGCGGGAGCCCCTACGAGCAGTACTTC.

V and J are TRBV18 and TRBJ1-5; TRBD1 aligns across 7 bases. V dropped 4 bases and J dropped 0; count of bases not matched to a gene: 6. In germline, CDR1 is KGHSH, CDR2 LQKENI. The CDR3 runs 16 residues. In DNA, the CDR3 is TGTGCCAGCTCACTTAGCCGACAGGGTAGCAATCAGCCCCAGCATTTT. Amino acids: CASSLSRQGSNQPQHF.

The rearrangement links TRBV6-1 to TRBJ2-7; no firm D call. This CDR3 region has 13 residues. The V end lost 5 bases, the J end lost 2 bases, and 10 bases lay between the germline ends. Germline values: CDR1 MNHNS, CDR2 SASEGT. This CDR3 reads CASSTRNTYEQYF. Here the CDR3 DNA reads TGTGCCAGCAGTACCAGGAATACCTACGAGCAGTACTTC.

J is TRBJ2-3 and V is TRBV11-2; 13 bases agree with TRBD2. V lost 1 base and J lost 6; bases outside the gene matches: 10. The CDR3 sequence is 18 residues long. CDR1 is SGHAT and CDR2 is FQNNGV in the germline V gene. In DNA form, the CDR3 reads TGTGCCAGCAGCTTAGGTTCTCTACTAGCGGGGGGGATCGATACGCAGTATTTT. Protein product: CASSLGSLLAGGIDTQYF.

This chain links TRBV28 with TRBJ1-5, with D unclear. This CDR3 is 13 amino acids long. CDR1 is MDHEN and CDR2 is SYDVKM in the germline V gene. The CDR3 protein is CGASDDVIQPQHF. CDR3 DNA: TGTGGAGCATCCGATGATGTTATTCAGCCCCAGCATTTT.

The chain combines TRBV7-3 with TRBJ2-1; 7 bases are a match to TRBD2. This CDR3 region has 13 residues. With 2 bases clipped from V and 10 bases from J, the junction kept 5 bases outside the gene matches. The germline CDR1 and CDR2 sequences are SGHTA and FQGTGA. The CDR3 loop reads CASSLLGEGEQFF. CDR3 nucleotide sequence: TGTGCCAGCAGCTTATTGGGGGAGGGGGAGCAGTTCTTC. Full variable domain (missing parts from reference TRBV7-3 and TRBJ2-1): GAGVSQTPSNKVTEKGKYVELRCDPISGHTALYWYRQSLGQGPEFLIYFQGTGAADDSGLPNDRFFAVRPEGSVSTLKIQRTERGDSAVYLCASSLLGEGEQFFGPGTRLTVL.

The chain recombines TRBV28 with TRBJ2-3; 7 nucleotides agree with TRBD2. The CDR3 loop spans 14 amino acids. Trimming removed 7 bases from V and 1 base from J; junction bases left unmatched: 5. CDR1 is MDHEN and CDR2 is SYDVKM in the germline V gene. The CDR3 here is CASTRLAGTDTQYF. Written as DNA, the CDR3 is TGTGCCAGCACCCGGCTAGCGGGCACAGATACGCAGTATTTT.

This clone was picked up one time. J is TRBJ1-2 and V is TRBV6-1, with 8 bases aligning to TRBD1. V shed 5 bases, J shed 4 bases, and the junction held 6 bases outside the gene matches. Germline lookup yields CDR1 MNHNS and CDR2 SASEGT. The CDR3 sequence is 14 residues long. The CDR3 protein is CASSQDGTGYGYTF. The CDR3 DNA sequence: TGTGCCAGCAGTCAAGATGGGACAGGCTATGGCTACACCTTC.